Below, one T cell receptor (beta chain) is given with its context. The CDR3 spans 15 residues. The V gene lost 5 bases and the J gene lost 5 bases, with 14 bases spanning the gap. Germline V gives CDR1 SGHRS, CDR2 YFSETQ. Assay used: immunoSEQ multiplex PCR; TCRdb lists only in-frame clones, some missing. The sample carries more than 130,000 clones, around nine tenths recorded once. This sample stems from a study of cytomegalovirus exposure and HLA in healthy donors. The sequencing sample was made of PBMCs. V and J are TRBV5-1 and TRBJ1-6; D perhaps matches TRBD1 (6 bases). The TCR sequence derives from a woman between 18 and 29 years old in good health and CMV-seropositive. The CDR3, as DNA: TGCGCCAGCAGGGGGGACATCAGTAATAATTCACCCCTCCACTTT. Protein product: CASRGDISNNSPLHF. The whole variable domain, filled in from reference TRBV5-1 and TRBJ1-6, reads KAGVTQTPRYLIKTRGQQVTLSCSPISGHRSVSWYQQTPGQGLQFLFEYFSETQRNKGNFPGRFSGRQFSNSRSEMNVSTLELGDSALYLCASRGDISNNSPLHFGNGTRLTVT.